These 25 T cell receptor beta chains originate from one sample sequenced in a study of radiotherapy plus CTLA-4 blockade in lung cancer. Assay: immunoSEQ multiplex PCR; the TCRdb copy retains only in-frame clones and omits some. The table shows 110,000 or so clones, with roughly 74% occurring only once. The sequences come from peripheral blood, collected from a patient treated with radiotherapy plus ipilimumab. The receptor set was obtained from a human donor with non-small cell lung cancer who had a partial response to radiotherapy plus ipilimumab.

V usage is TRBV6-1 and J usage is TRBJ1-6; TRBD1 agrees at 7 bases. The CDR3 is 14 amino acids. Trimming cost V 7 bases and J 4 bases; bases outside gene matches: 4. Germline V lookup: CDR1 MNHNS, CDR2 SASEGT. In nucleotides, the CDR3 is TGTGCCAGCAACCGGGACAGATATAATTCACCCCTCCACTTT. Translated, it gives CASNRDRYNSPLHF.

This clone has more than one count but fewer than ten. The sample has other DNA sequences that encode this CDR3 too. The chain combines TRBV28 with TRBJ1-2, with D possibly TRBD1 on 5 matching bases. Trimming stripped 2 bases from V and 2 bases from J, with 6 bases between. The CDR3 has 13 residues. The germline V gene has CDR1 MDHEN and CDR2 SYDVKM. The CDR3 here is CASSLQGNYGYTF. DNA of the CDR3: TGTGCCAGCAGTTTACAGGGAAACTATGGCTACACCTTC.

The V and J genes are TRBV6-5 and TRBJ1-5; maybe TRBD1 (6 bases). The CDR3 consists of 15 residues. Germline V gives CDR1 MNHEY, CDR2 SVGAGI. Trimming took 2 bases from V and 4 from J, leaving 12 bases between them. CDR3 residues: CASSYGGQPNQPQHF. The CDR3 DNA is TGTGCCAGCAGTTACGGCGGACAGCCAAATCAGCCCCAGCATTTT.

The chain combines TRBV4-1 with TRBJ2-2, with 10 positions matching TRBD2. From germline, CDR1 is MGHRA and CDR2 YSYEKL. The CDR3 contains 15 residues. V dropped 3 bases and J dropped 5; count of bases not matched to a gene: 3. The CDR3 DNA sequence: TGCGCCAGCAGCCAGCTAGCGGGAGTGACCGGGGAGCTGTTTTTT. It specifies CASSQLAGVTGELFF.

The V and J genes are TRBV5-6 and TRBJ2-4; 7 nucleotides agree with TRBD1. Germline CDR1 SGHDT, CDR2 YYEEEE. The CDR3 runs 16 residues. The V gene end was trimmed by 1 base and the J gene end by 3 bases; junction bases not matched to a gene: 7. DNA of the CDR3: TGTGCCAGCAGCTTGCCCGGGACAGACCACAAAAACATTCAGTACTTC. It translates to CASSLPGTDHKNIQYF.

The chain couples TRBV7-9 to TRBJ2-5; TRBD1 agrees at 7 bases. The CDR3 runs 17 residues. J gave up 3 bases and V 2 bases, and 12 bases lay outside the gene matches. Germline V CDR1 and CDR2: SEHNR, FQNEAQ (reference sequence). This CDR3 reads CASSLPRTGPLEETQYF. Here the CDR3 DNA reads TGTGCCAGCAGCTTACCCCGGACAGGACCACTGGAAGAGACCCAGTACTTC.

This clone was detected a few times. The chain employs TRBV5-4 and TRBJ2-1; weak D call: TRBD2 (5 bases). The CDR3 covers 16 residues. V was trimmed by 0 bases and J by 3 bases, leaving 13 bases between them. In germline, CDR1 is SGHNT, CDR2 YYREEE (reference sequence). The CDR3 sequence: CASSLAGGSSYNEQFF. DNA for the CDR3: TGTGCCAGCAGCTTGGCCGGAGGTAGCAGCTACAATGAGCAGTTCTTC. Based on the CDR3 plus reference TRBV5-4 and TRBJ2-1, the full variable domain is ETGVTQSPTHLIKTRGQQVTLRCSSQSGHNTVSWYQQALGQGPQFIFQYYREEENGRGNFPPRFSGLQFPNYSSELNVNALELDDSALYLCASSLAGGSSYNEQFFGPGTRLTVL.

Details on this clone: The sample contains more than one DNA sequence encoding this CDR3. V is TRBV6-5 and J is TRBJ2-3, with a weak D call TRBD2 (5 bases). V was pared by 2 bases and J by 4 bases, with 10 bases between. CDR1 is MNHEY, CDR2 SVGAGI, per germline. The CDR3 contains 14 residues. CDR3 bases: TGTGCCAGCAGTTACCTTGGACTGGCAGATACGCAGTATTTT. It yields the protein CASSYLGLADTQYF.

V is TRBV9 and J is TRBJ1-2, with a tentative D call TRBD1 (5 bases). Between the trimmed V and J ends, which lost 4 bases and 4 bases, there was a span of 11 bases. CDR1 and CDR2 from the germline V gene are SGDLS and YYNGEE. The CDR3 extends over 13 amino acids. The chain's CDR3 is CASSWGESYGYTF. The DNA for the CDR3 is TGTGCCAGCAGCTGGGGGGAGAGCTATGGCTACACCTTC.

The V call is TRBV29-1, the J call TRBJ1-5; TRBD1 is a possible D gene (6 bases). Germline V gene lookup returns CDR1 SQVTM and CDR2 ANQGSEA. The CDR3 length is 15 residues. V dropped 1 base and J dropped 2 bases, with 12 bases sitting between them. In nucleotides, the CDR3 is TGCAGCGTTGAAGCCCCGGACAGCTGCAATCAGCCCCAGCATTTT. This gives the protein CSVEAPDSCNQPQHF.

This clone came up many times. The chain couples TRBV7-9 to TRBJ1-1; tentatively, D is TRBD1 (5 bases). Germline V gene sequence: CDR1 SEHNR, CDR2 FQNEAQ (reference sequence). This CDR3 has 13 residues. Trimming removed 6 bases from V and 5 bases from J, with 13 bases in between. CDR3: CASRPPGQTEAFF. In DNA, the CDR3 is TGTGCCAGCAGACCCCCAGGGCAGACTGAAGCTTTCTTT.

The CDR3 DNA follows: TGTGCCAGCAGCAACCGACCGGGACTAGCGGGAGGCGAGCAGTTCTTC. Protein sequence: CASSNRPGLAGGEQFF. This chain connects TRBV7-2 to TRBJ2-1; TRBD2 agrees at 15 bases. The germline V gene has CDR1 SGHTA and CDR2 FQGNSA. The CDR3 is 16 amino acids. V lost 5 bases, J lost 10 bases, and 9 bases stayed unmatched.

V gene TRBV7-3 combines with J gene TRBJ1-3, with D tentatively TRBD1 (5 bases). From germline, CDR1 is SGHTA and CDR2 FQGTGA. V was cut by 5 bases and J by 8 bases, with 22 bases left in between. The CDR3 sequence is 16 residues long. CDR3 sequence reads: CASSPGGRPGFYTIYF. CDR3 nucleotides: TGTGCCAGCAGCCCAGGAGGGCGTCCAGGGTTTTACACCATATATTTT.

The J gene is TRBJ2-1, the V gene TRBV28; TRBD2 matches at 9 bases. V gave up 3 bases and J gave up 9 bases; unmatched junction bases: 9. The germline CDR1 and CDR2 sequences are MDHEN and SYDVKM. The CDR3 is made up of 15 amino acids. CDR3 nucleotides: TGTGCCAGCAGTTTTGGCGGGAGGGCCTGGGGTGAGCAGTTCTTC. It codes for CASSFGGRAWGEQFF.

The CDR3 sequence: CASSQDPPPDRGRKGYTF. The CDR3 coding sequence is TGCGCCAGCAGCCAAGACCCCCCACCTGACAGGGGGCGCAAGGGCTACACCTTC. The chain carries TRBV4-1 and TRBJ1-2; 10 bases map to TRBD1. V gave up 0 bases and J gave up 8 bases; unmatched junction bases: 15. The germline CDR1 and CDR2 sequences are MGHRA and YSYEKL. This CDR3 spans 18 amino acids.

The chain carries TRBV19 and TRBJ1-5; TRBD1 aligns across 8 bases. V shed 10 bases, J shed 2 bases, and the junction held 4 bases outside the gene matches. The CDR3 length is 13 residues. Per the germline V gene, CDR1 is LNHDA and CDR2 is SQIVND (reference sequence). The CDR3 loop reads CATKGQGNQPQHF. The DNA of the CDR3 is TGTGCCACTAAGGGACAGGGCAATCAGCCCCAGCATTTT. The entire variable domain, with the rest obtained from reference TRBV19 and TRBJ1-5, is as follows: DGGITQSPKYLFRKEGQNVTLSCEQNLNHDAMYWYRQDPGQGLRLIYYSQIVNDFQKGDIAEGYSVSREKKESFPLTVTSAQKNPTAFYLCATKGQGNQPQHFGDGTRLSIL.

The V and J genes are TRBV6-1 and TRBJ1-1; D remains ambiguous. Trimming pared 8 bases from V and 1 base from J, leaving 5 bases between. CDR1 MNHNS and CDR2 SASEGT come from the germline V gene. This CDR3 has 11 amino acids. The CDR3 bases are TGTGCCAGCGGCCCGAACACTGAAGCTTTCTTT. It codes for CASGPNTEAFF.

The rearrangement joins TRBV10-1 to TRBJ2-7; TRBD1 might be the D (6 bases). CDR3 length: 14 residues. The germline V gene encodes CDR1 WNHNN and CDR2 SYGVQD (reference sequence). The V end was cut by 7 bases, the J end by 2 bases, with 15 bases between. This chain's CDR3 is CASKYREFTYEQYV. The CDR3 coding sequence is TGCGCCAGCAAGTACAGGGAGTTTACCTACGAGCAGTACGTC.

This clone was recorded a few times. The V gene is TRBV11-2, the J gene TRBJ2-1; tentatively, D is TRBD2 (6 bases). Per germline, CDR1 SGHAT and CDR2 FQNNGV. V dropped 0 bases and J dropped 9 bases, with 9 bases sitting between them. This CDR3 has 13 amino acids. CDR3 sequence reads: CASSLDRRGEQFF. The CDR3 nucleotides are TGTGCCAGCAGCTTAGATCGGCGGGGTGAGCAGTTCTTC.

The chain uses TRBV19 and TRBJ1-5; TRBD1 agrees at 8 bases. Germline trimming cut 1 base from V and 1 base from J; bases unmatched to any gene: 6. This CDR3 contains 17 residues. The germline CDR1 and CDR2 sequences are LNHDA and SQIVND (reference sequence). The CDR3: CASSIVGQVRSNQPQHF. DNA for the CDR3: TGTGCCAGTAGTATAGTGGGACAGGTAAGAAGCAATCAGCCCCAGCATTTT. The complete variable domain, with remaining parts taken from reference TRBV19 and TRBJ1-5, reads DGGITQSPKYLFRKEGQNVTLSCEQNLNHDAMYWYRQDPGQGLRLIYYSQIVNDFQKGDIAEGYSVSREKKESFPLTVTSAQKNPTAFYLCASSIVGQVRSNQPQHFGDGTRLSIL.

The V and J genes are TRBV30 and TRBJ1-2; TRBD1 aligns across 7 bases. Germline CDR1 GTSNPN, CDR2 SVGIG (reference sequence). Trimming took 2 bases from V and 7 from J; bases not matched to a gene: 4. The CDR3 contains 12 residues. Here the CDR3 DNA reads TGTGCCTGGAGTCCAGGGGGAGGTGGCTACACCTTC. Its protein is CAWSPGGGGYTF.

This clone was counted a few times. The V call is TRBV2, the J call TRBJ2-3, with D possibly matching TRBD2 (6 bases). Trimming removed 8 bases from V and 2 bases from J, with 17 bases in between. The germline V gene has CDR1 SNHLY and CDR2 FYNNEI. The CDR3 is made up of 15 amino acids. CDR3 sequence (DNA): TGTGCCAGCGGGGGTAGGGCGGGGACCACAGATACGCAGTATTTT. Residues: CASGGRAGTTDTQYF. The complete variable domain, with remaining parts taken from reference TRBV2 and TRBJ2-3, reads EPEVTQTPSHQVTQMGQEVILRCVPISNHLYFYWYRQILGQKVEFLVSFYNNEISEKSEIFDDQFSVERPDGSNFTLKIRSTKLEDSAMYFCASGGRAGTTDTQYFGPGTRLTVL.

V is TRBV6-1 and J is TRBJ2-5, with no clear D. Germline CDR1 and CDR2: MNHNS and SASEGT. The CDR3 consists of 15 residues. The V gene lost 6 bases and the J gene lost 1 base, with 15 bases spanning the gap. CDR3 in DNA: TGTGCCAGCAGATATCACCAGGTGGGCCAAGAGACCCAGTACTTC. It yields the protein CASRYHQVGQETQYF.

In its sample, this clone was seen a few times. This chain uses TRBV6-5 with TRBJ1-4; TRBD1 is a possible D gene (5 bases). This CDR3 region has 15 residues. Trimming left V 10 bases short and J 8 bases short, with 23 bases between. CDR1 is MNHEY, CDR2 SVGAGI, per germline. In DNA, the CDR3 is TGTGCCACCGGCGGGGGTTGGGGGATTCGAGAAAAACTGTTTTTT. As protein: CATGGGWGIREKLFF.

V is TRBV19 and J is TRBJ2-7; TRBD1 might be the D (5 bases). V was pared by 0 bases and J by 0 bases, with 12 bases between. Germline CDR1 is LNHDA and CDR2 is SQIVND (reference sequence). The CDR3 is 16 amino acids. The CDR3 nucleotides are TGTGCCAGTAGTATAGACCTCGAGACAGCCTCCTACGAGCAGTACTTC. It is translated as CASSIDLETASYEQYF.